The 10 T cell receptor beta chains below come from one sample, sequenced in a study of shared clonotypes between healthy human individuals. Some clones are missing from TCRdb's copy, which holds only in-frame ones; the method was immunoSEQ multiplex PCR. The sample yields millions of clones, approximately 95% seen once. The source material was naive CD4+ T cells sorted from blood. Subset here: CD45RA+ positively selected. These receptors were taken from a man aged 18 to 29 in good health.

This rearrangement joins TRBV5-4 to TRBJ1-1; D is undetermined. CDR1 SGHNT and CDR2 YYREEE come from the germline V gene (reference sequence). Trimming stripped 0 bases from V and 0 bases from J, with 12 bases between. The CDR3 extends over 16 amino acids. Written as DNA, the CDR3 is TGTGCCAGCAGCTTGGGAGGGATAACCATGAACACTGAAGCTTTCTTT. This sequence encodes CASSLGGITMNTEAFF.

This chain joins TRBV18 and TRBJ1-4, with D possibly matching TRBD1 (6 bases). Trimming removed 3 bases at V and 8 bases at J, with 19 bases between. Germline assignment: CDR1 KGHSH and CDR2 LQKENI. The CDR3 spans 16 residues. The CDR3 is CASSPSAGTYGEKLFF. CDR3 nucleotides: TGTGCCAGCTCACCTTCCGCCGGGACATACGGCGAAAAACTGTTTTTT.

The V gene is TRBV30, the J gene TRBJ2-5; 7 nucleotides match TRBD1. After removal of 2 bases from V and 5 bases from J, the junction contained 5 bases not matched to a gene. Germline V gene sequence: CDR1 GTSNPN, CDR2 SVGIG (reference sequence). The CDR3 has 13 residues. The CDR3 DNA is TGTGCCTGGAGTAGAGGGGGCAAGGAGACCCAGTACTTC. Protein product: CAWSRGGKETQYF.

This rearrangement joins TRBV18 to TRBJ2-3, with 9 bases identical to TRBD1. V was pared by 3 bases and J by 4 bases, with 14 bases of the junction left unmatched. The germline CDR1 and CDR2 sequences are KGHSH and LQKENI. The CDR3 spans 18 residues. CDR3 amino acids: CASSPRGGRDRVPDTQYF. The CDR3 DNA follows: TGTGCCAGCTCACCCCGAGGGGGTCGGGACAGGGTCCCAGATACGCAGTATTTT.

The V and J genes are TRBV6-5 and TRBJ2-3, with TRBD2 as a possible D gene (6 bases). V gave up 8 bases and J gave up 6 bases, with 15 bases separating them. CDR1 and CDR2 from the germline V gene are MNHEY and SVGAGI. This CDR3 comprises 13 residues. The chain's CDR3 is CASLRAGSDTQYF. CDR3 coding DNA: TGTGCCAGCCTACGGGCGGGATCGGATACGCAGTATTTT.

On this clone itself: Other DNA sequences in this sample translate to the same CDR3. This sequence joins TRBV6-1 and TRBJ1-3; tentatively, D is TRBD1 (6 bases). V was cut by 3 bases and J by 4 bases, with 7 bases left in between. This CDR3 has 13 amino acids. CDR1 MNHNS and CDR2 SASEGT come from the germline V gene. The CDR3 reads CASSEDRGNTIYF. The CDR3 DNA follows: TGTGCCAGCAGTGAGGACAGAGGAAACACCATATATTTT.

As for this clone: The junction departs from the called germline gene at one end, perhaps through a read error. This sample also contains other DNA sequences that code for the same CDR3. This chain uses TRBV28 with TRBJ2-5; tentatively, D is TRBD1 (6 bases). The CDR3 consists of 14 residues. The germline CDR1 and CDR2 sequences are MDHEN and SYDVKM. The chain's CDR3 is CASSPPGQLETQYF. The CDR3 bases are TGTGCCAGCAGTCCGCCGGGACAACTAGAGACTCAGTACTTC.

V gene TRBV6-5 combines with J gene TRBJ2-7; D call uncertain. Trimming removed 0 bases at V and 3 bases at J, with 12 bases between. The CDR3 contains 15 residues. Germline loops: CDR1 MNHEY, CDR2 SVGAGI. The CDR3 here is CASSYSTGRIYEQYF. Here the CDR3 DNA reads TGTGCCAGCAGTTACTCGACTGGACGGATCTACGAGCAGTACTTC.

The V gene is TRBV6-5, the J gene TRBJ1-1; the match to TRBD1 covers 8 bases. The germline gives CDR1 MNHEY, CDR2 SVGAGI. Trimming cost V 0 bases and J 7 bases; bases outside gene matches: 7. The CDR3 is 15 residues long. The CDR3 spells CASSYSATGGGEAFF. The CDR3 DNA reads TGTGCCAGCAGTTACTCGGCCACAGGGGGGGGTGAAGCTTTCTTT.

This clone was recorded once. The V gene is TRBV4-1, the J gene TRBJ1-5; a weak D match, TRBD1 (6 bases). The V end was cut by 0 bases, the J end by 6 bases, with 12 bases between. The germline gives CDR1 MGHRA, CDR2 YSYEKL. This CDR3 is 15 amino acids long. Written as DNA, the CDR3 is TGCGCCAGCAGCCAAGAAGGGGGGGATTTTCAGCCCCAGCATTTT. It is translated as CASSQEGGDFQPQHF.